These 6 T cell receptor beta chains originate from one sample sequenced in a study of regulatory T cells in long-lasting Graves disease (dated by TCRdb to the early 2020s). Library creation used multiplex PCR. Sequencing used an Illumina HiSeq 4000. iRepertoire HTBI primers and Arm-PCR amplification of CDR3 regions were used to construct TCR beta libraries. TCRdb trimmed the raw reads at Q25, called clones with MiXCR and kept productive beta chains. Each entry merges the rows of one CDR3 protein and shows their most common DNA and genes. The sample includes over 450,000 distinct CDR3 sequences, with roughly 21% observed a single time. The leading ten clones occupy around 7% of the sample. The sample's time point, from its label and the paper: persistent/refractory GD, antithyroid drugs over 5 years with positive TRAb. For both TCR sequencing and RNA sequencing, RNA was extracted from PBMCs using TRIzol.

The sequenced sample was peripheral blood mononuclear cells (PBMCs), obtained when the disease was refractory, from a patient treated with antithyroid drugs. Receptors originate from a female donor with Graves disease.

V gene TRBV20-1 combines with J gene TRBJ2-7; 7 bases line up with TRBD2. CDR1 is DFQATT and CDR2 is SNEGSKA in the germline V gene (reference sequence). Trimming cost V 6 bases and J 1 base; bases outside gene matches: 12. The CDR3 sequence is 15 residues long. The CDR3 sequence is CSATAATSSSYEQYF. CDR3 coding DNA: TGCAGTGCAACCGCTGCGACTAGCAGTTCCTACGAGCAGTACTTC.

The CDR3 DNA follows: TGTGCCAGTAAGACTAGCGGGATAACTGGGGCCAACGTCCTGACTTTC. It yields the protein CASKTSGITGANVLTF. The rearrangement uses TRBV19 and TRBJ2-6, with TRBD2 matching over 11 bases. This CDR3 is built from 16 residues. Trimming at V came to 7 bases and at J to 2 bases, leaving 4 bases not matched to a gene. The V gene's germline CDR1 is LNHDA and CDR2 SQIVND (reference sequence).

This chain connects TRBV30 to TRBJ1-2; weak D call: TRBD1 (6 bases). Germline V gene data show CDR1 as GTSNPN and CDR2 as SVGIG (reference sequence). V dropped 0 bases and J dropped 8 bases, with 16 bases sitting between them. CDR3 length: 14 residues. The CDR3 DNA follows: TGTGCCTGGAGTGTATCCGGGGGGCTTGGAGGCTACACCTTC. Its translation is CAWSVSGGLGGYTF. The whole variable domain, filled in from reference TRBV30 and TRBJ1-2, reads SQTIHQWPATLVQPVGSPLSLECTVEGTSNPNLYWYRQAAGRGLQLLFYSVGIGQISSEVPQNLSASRPQDRQFILSSKKLLLSDSGFYLCAWSVSGGLGGYTFGSGTRLTVV.

This clonotype was detected only a few times. This chain joins TRBV19 and TRBJ1-5, with 8 positions matching TRBD1. Germline CDR1 reads LNHDA; CDR2 reads SQIVND (reference sequence). This CDR3 is 15 amino acids long. The ends lost 5 bases at V and 3 bases at J; junction bases unmatched: 6. This chain's CDR3 is CASSPDRGNNQPQHF. CDR3 nucleotide sequence: TGTGCCAGTAGTCCTGACAGGGGTAACAATCAGCCCCAGCATTTT.

This clonotype was detected many times. The V and J genes are TRBV12-3 or TRBV12-4 and TRBJ2-7; 7 bases are shared with TRBD2. The CDR3 is 15 residues long. Unmatched junction bases numbered 6, after V lost 2 bases and J lost 2 bases. The CDR3 loop is CASSLSRGWTYEQYF. CDR3 nucleotides: TGTGCCAGCAGTTTATCGCGGGGGTGGACCTACGAGCAGTACTTC.

The chain couples TRBV4-3 to TRBJ1-2; D is unresolved. CDR3 length equals 13 residues. Germline V CDR1 and CDR2: LGHNA, YSLEER. V was trimmed by 1 base and J by 8 bases, leaving 11 bases between them. CDR3 nucleotides: TGCGCCAGCAGCCAAGGGGTAAAGGGAGGCTACACCTTC. This encodes CASSQGVKGGYTF.